What follows is one T cell receptor (beta chain) and its context. Its antigen remains unknown. The record originates from a study of cytomegalovirus exposure and HLA in healthy donors. The table came from immunoSEQ multiplex PCR; TCRdb's copy has only in-frame clones and leaves some out. The table shows around 220,000 clones, with approximately 86% occurring only once. Per the germline V gene, CDR1 is LGHNA and CDR2 is YNFKEQ. The CDR3 runs to 16 residues. V shed 0 bases and J 6 bases; nucleotides not matched to a gene: 5. General study results and limits: There were three CMV-associated chains whose specificity for CMV antigens was confirmed in vitro. Associated with cytomegalovirus, according to the listing, were 150 to 200 TCR beta chains.

The sample taken for sequencing was PBMCs. This TCR was recovered from a woman aged 18-30 years in good health and CMV-seronegative. The chain combines TRBV4-2 with TRBJ1-4; 9 nucleotides line up with TRBD1. CDR3 in amino acids: CASSQDNRGHDEKLFF. CDR3 in DNA: TGTGCCAGCAGCCAAGACAACAGGGGGCACGATGAAAAACTGTTTTTT.